This T cell receptor beta chain was obtained from a study of blood T cell repertoires in COVID-19. The data were produced by immunoSEQ multiplex PCR, yet TCRdb's version contains in-frame clones alone and is incomplete. This sample has roughly 400,000 clones, with roughly 88% found just once. The V gene's germline CDR1 is KGHDR and CDR2 SFDVKD. This CDR3 region has 16 residues. V gave up 3 bases and J gave up 4 bases, with 17 bases separating them. The origin of this receptor is a woman in her forties with acute COVID-19. The chain joins TRBV24-1 to TRBJ1-1, with D perhaps matching TRBD1 (5 bases). Sequencing input: PBMCs or T cells enriched from blood (not recorded which). The DNA for the CDR3 is TGTGCCACCAGTGATCCCCGGGTTGGGGCGCGCACTGAAGCTTTCTTT. Its translation is CATSDPRVGARTEAFF.